A single sample is the source of the 4 T cell receptor beta chains below, sequenced in a study of breast tumors, draining lymph nodes, adjacent tissues. The lymph nodes were axillary draining lymph nodes from breast cancer patients. In TCRdb, the multiplex PCR reads were re-called with MiXCR into one record per CDR3 protein. Of over 200,000 distinct CDR3 sequences detected, 32% appear once; the ten largest clones hold more than 1.3%. The source material was axillary lymph node tissue. All receptors derive from a female donor with breast cancer. Some clones in this sample may be carry-over from other donors' samples.

This clonotype was counted at least ten times. V gene TRBV20-1 combines with J gene TRBJ2-2, with TRBD2 matching 10 bases. Losses at the gene ends were 2 bases for V and 2 bases for J; bases not matched to a gene: 14. CDR1 DFQATT and CDR2 SNEGSKA come from the germline V gene (reference sequence). The CDR3 runs to 19 residues. The CDR3 spells CSARLVASGRALNTGELFF. As DNA, the CDR3 is TGCAGTGCTAGACTCGTGGCCAGCGGGAGGGCTCTCAACACCGGGGAGCTGTTTTTT.

V is TRBV5-1 and J is TRBJ1-3; D is unresolved. Trimming left V 3 bases short and J 7 bases short, with 11 bases between. The CDR3 covers 13 residues. Germline CDR1 and CDR2: SGHRS and YFSETQ. The CDR3 region is CASSYGDMNTIYF. CDR3 in DNA: TGCGCCAGCAGCTATGGGGATATGAACACCATATATTTT.

This clonotype was observed at least ten times. V gene TRBV6-5 combines with J gene TRBJ2-5; 14 bases are a match to TRBD2. Germline V lookup: CDR1 MNHEY, CDR2 SVGAGI. CDR3 length equals 16 residues. Trimming cost V 5 bases and J 5 bases; bases outside gene matches: 7. CDR3 sequence reads: CASSKPGLAGAETQYF. The CDR3 DNA follows: TGTGCCAGCAGTAAGCCGGGACTAGCGGGAGCGGAGACCCAGTACTTC.

About this clonotype: The junction departs from germline at one end; a sequencing error may be responsible. The chain is built from TRBV3-1 and TRBJ1-5; D possibly corresponds to TRBD1 (6 bases). This CDR3 comprises 13 residues. Germline CDR1 LGHDT, CDR2 YNNKEL (reference sequence). The chain's CDR3 is CASSLQGARPHHF. The CDR3 DNA is TGTGCCAGCAGCCTACAGGGAGCGAGGCCCCATCATTTT.